This TCR beta chain was recorded in a study of human T cells and chemical hapten exposure. Study summary: The variation in per-sample TCR yields arose mainly from small differences in pooled library volumes.

This clonotype occurred a few times. Library construction involved attaching unique molecular identifiers to individual cDNA molecules, which allowed quantitative, reproducible TCR counting. How the authors handled the data: Samples contained a median of about 96,000 TCRs, with a range of about 23,224 to 700,000. TCRdb called the RACE reads again in MiXCR, with one record for every CDR3 protein. The V and J calls and clone size are TCRdb's, not the authors'. The repertoire holds around 130,000 distinct CDR3 sequences, with 8.5% to 9.5% as singletons. Time point here: healthy volunteer bleed at 2 weeks. Sequencing started from total RNA isolated from unfractionated whole blood. The CDR3 length is 14 residues. CDR1 LNHDA and CDR2 SQIVND come from the germline V gene (reference sequence). The V gene lost 2 bases and the J gene lost 6 bases, with 12 bases spanning the gap.

This clonotype was obtained from a male donor in good health. Some clones in this sample may be carry-over from other donors' samples. Specimen: whole blood. The chain carries TRBV19 and TRBJ2-3; a weak D match, TRBD2 (7 bases). The CDR3 DNA reads as TGTGCCAGTAGTATACGAGGGGGGGACGATACGCAGTATTTT. It encodes CASSIRGGDDTQYF.